One sample yielded the 10 T cell receptor beta chains listed below, sequenced in a study of blood T cell repertoires in COVID-19. Sequenced by immunoSEQ multiplex PCR; TCRdb stores in-frame clones only, minus some. The repertoire has about 350,000 clones, about 88% of them found once; the top ten carry over 0.8%. Sequencing was carried out using PBMCs or T cells enriched from blood (not recorded which). The receptor set was obtained from a woman aged 25 to 39 who had recovered from COVID-19.

The chain has TRBV20-1 and TRBJ2-1; TRBD2 matches at 12 bases. The CDR3 has 15 residues. Germline V gene data show CDR1 as DFQATT and CDR2 as SNEGSKA (reference sequence). V trimming: 3 bases; J trimming: 3 bases; junction bases outside the gene matches: 3. CDR3 bases: TGCAGTGCTAGTAGGACTAGCGGGGACTACAATGAGCAGTTCTTC. It encodes CSASRTSGDYNEQFF.

The V call is TRBV28, the J call TRBJ1-2, with D perhaps TRBD1 (6 bases). Germline values: CDR1 MDHEN, CDR2 SYDVKM. The CDR3 covers 12 residues. V gave up 8 bases and J gave up 3 bases, with 10 bases separating them. The CDR3 coding sequence is TGTGCCAGCGGACAGTCTGACTATGGCTACACCTTC. It yields the protein CASGQSDYGYTF.

The V gene is TRBV7-6, the J gene TRBJ2-7; TRBD2 matches at 9 bases. This CDR3 is 19 amino acids long. Losses at the gene ends were 1 base for V and 4 bases for J; bases not matched to a gene: 17. CDR1 is SGHVS, CDR2 FNYEAQ, per germline. The CDR3 region has the DNA TGTGCCAGCAGCTTAGAGCCCTTCCCAGCGGGGGGAATAAGTTACGAGCAGTACTTC. Encoded protein: CASSLEPFPAGGISYEQYF.

This clone has a single count. The chain employs TRBV3-1 (or the pseudogene TRBV3-2) and TRBJ1-2, with 8 positions matching TRBD1. CDR3 length: 14 residues. Germline V gene data show CDR1 as LGHDT and CDR2 as YNNKEL (reference sequence). Germline trimming cut 4 bases from V and 7 bases from J; bases unmatched to any gene: 8. The CDR3 DNA is TGTGCCAGCAGCCGTGGACAGGGTAATGCTGGCTACACCTTC. Its translation is CASSRGQGNAGYTF.

In regard to this clone: In the same sample, other DNA sequences code for this CDR3. CDR3 in DNA: TGCGCCAGCAGTGAGTCGAGAACCGGGGAGCTGTTTTTT. Translating it yields CASSESRTGELFF. The chain links TRBV10-1 to TRBJ2-2; D not resolved. The CDR3 is 13 residues long. V shed 0 bases and J shed 5 bases, with 4 bases lying between them. The germline CDR1 and CDR2 sequences are WNHNN and SYGVQD (reference sequence).

V usage is TRBV28 and J usage is TRBJ2-3; possibly TRBD1 for D (6 bases). This CDR3 has 17 residues. Germline V lookup: CDR1 MDHEN, CDR2 SYDVKM. Deletions cut 3 bases from V and 0 bases from J, with 16 bases between. Written as DNA, the CDR3 is TGTGCCAGCAGTTTTCCTACAGGGACCACTAGCACAGATACGCAGTATTTT. Its translation: CASSFPTGTTSTDTQYF.

The V and J genes are TRBV20-1 and TRBJ1-5, with a tentative D call TRBD1 (5 bases). V lost 3 bases to trimming and J lost 3 bases, with 12 bases between them. The CDR3 is 14 residues long. CDR1 and CDR2 (germline): DFQATT, SNEGSKA (reference sequence). The DNA of the CDR3 is TGCAGTGCTAGTAGGGGCAGGGACAATCAGCCCCAGCATTTT. Protein: CSASRGRDNQPQHF.

The rearrangement uses TRBV5-8 and TRBJ1-5, with D perhaps matching TRBD1 (6 bases). CDR3 length equals 15 residues. The germline gives CDR1 SGHTS, CDR2 YDEGEE. Deletions cut 4 bases from V and 4 bases from J, with 15 bases between. CDR3: CASSLSVQGNQPQHF. CDR3 sequence (DNA): TGTGCCAGCAGCCTGTCGGTCCAGGGGAATCAGCCCCAGCATTTT.

The chain has TRBV5-5 and TRBJ1-4; TRBD1 agrees at 7 bases. This CDR3 region has 17 residues. With V trimmed by 4 bases and J by 1 base, 10 bases remained unmatched. Looked up from germline, CDR1 is SGHKS and CDR2 is YYEKEE (reference sequence). The CDR3 spells CASSPRDRVGTNEKLFF. CDR3 in DNA: TGTGCCAGCAGCCCAAGAGACAGGGTTGGAACTAATGAAAAACTGTTTTTT.

This chain connects TRBV28 to TRBJ1-1, with 8 nucleotides matching TRBD1. Germline values: CDR1 MDHEN, CDR2 SYDVKM. After removal of 4 bases from V and 1 base from J, the junction contained 2 bases not matched to a gene. The CDR3 extends over 14 amino acids. CDR3 sequence (DNA): TGTGCCAGCAGTTACAGGGGGGGGAACACTGAAGCTTTCTTT. Amino acids: CASSYRGGNTEAFF.